This T cell receptor (beta chain) was sequenced for a study of CD8+CD57+ T cells in acquired aplastic anemia. Study-level points and caveats: Sharing between patients and controls was observed for twenty-nine CD8+ CDR3 sequences.

Details on this clonotype: Its antigen is undetermined.

Profiles of TCR beta VDJ and CDR3 were generated from a genomic DNA template. MiXCR, run by TCRdb on the reads, gives a single entry per CDR3 protein. The sample records 150,000 to 200,000 distinct CDR3 sequences, under 70% being singletons. This CDR3 is 15 amino acids long. Germline assignment: CDR1 SGHVS and CDR2 FQNEAQ. Trimming left V 1 base short and J 0 bases short, with 10 bases between. Source material: sorted CD4+, CD8+, or CD8+CD57+ T cells (not recorded which) from PBMCs. This sequence was found in a human donor with severe aplastic anemia or a healthy control (not recorded which). The chain carries TRBV7-8 and TRBJ2-7, with no clear D. The CDR3 reads CASSLDRDRSYEQYF. The CDR3 DNA sequence: TGTGCCAGCAGCTTAGACCGAGACCGCTCCTACGAGCAGTACTTC.